These 10 T cell receptor beta chains were all obtained from the same sample, sequenced in a study of circulating CD8 cells and anti-PD-1 response in melanoma. Using around 14 ng of total RNA, TCR libraries were made with the QIAseq Immune Repertoire TCR panel. One entry per CDR3 protein, called by TCRdb with MiXCR from the reads. This sample has about 590 distinct CDR3 sequences, with 7.9% found just once. Sorting of live CD3+CD8+TCRalphabeta+ cells by PD-1 and/or TIGIT gave four subsets. The sample consisted of CD8+ T cells from PBMCs, taken at baseline or after one month of anti-PD-1 therapy (not recorded which). The receptors stem from a human donor with melanoma.

By sample fraction, this clonotype is large. This rearrangement joins TRBV5-4 to TRBJ2-2; TRBD2 aligns across 7 bases. Germline lookup yields CDR1 SGHNT and CDR2 YYREEE (reference sequence). This CDR3 comprises 16 residues. J lost 2 bases, V lost 2 bases, and 6 bases had no gene match. CDR3 sequence (DNA): TGTGCCAGCAGCTTCTGGGAGGGAACAAACACCGGGGAGCTGTTTTTT. It encodes CASSFWEGTNTGELFF.

Relative to its sample, this clonotype is medium-sized. The V and J genes are TRBV29-1 and TRBJ2-2; D unresolved. The V and J ends lost 5 bases and 5 bases respectively, with 12 bases between them. CDR3 length: 13 amino acids. Per the germline V gene, CDR1 is SQVTM and CDR2 is ANQGSEA. In DNA, the CDR3 is TGCAGCGTTCTGGACGGAGAGACCGGGGAGCTGTTTTTT. Translation gives CSVLDGETGELFF.

A word on this clonotype: A much larger clone differs from this one at a single base, so this may be a read error. This chain links TRBV27 with TRBJ2-7; TRBD1 matches 8 bases. Germline lookup yields CDR1 MNHEY and CDR2 SMNVEV (reference sequence). CDR3 size: 16 residues. DNA for the CDR3: TGTGCCAGCAGTTTACATACGGACAGGGTTGCCTACGAGCAGCACTTC. Protein: CASSLHTDRVAYEQHF.

Sample share makes this clonotype large (0.1 to 1%). This chain uses TRBV24-1 with TRBJ2-1, with D unresolved. The CDR3 spans 14 residues. The V end lost 5 bases, the J end lost 3 bases, and 10 bases lay between the germline ends. The germline gives CDR1 KGHDR, CDR2 SFDVKD. CDR3 sequence reads: CATSGVGNYNEQFF. Written as DNA, the CDR3 is TGTGCCACCAGTGGGGTTGGAAACTACAATGAGCAGTTCTTC.

This clonotype was detected a few times. One base away lies a much larger clone, so this may be a sequencing read error. The chain joins TRBV5-6 to TRBJ2-7, with 11 bases aligning to TRBD2. The CDR3 is 14 amino acids. V trimming: 2 bases; J trimming: 5 bases; junction bases outside the gene matches: 3. The germline gives CDR1 SGHDT, CDR2 YYEEEE. CDR3 nucleotide sequence: TGTGCCAGCAGCTTACTAGCGGGGGTTCACGAGCAGTACTTC. The encoded protein is CASSLLAGVHEQYF.

This clonotype is termed large. The chain joins TRBV27 to TRBJ1-5; no firm D call. In germline, CDR1 is MNHEY, CDR2 SMNVEV (reference sequence). The V gene lost 1 base and the J gene lost 0 bases, with 10 bases spanning the gap. The CDR3 runs 16 residues. The CDR3 here is CASSLLAANSNQPQHF. Written as DNA, the CDR3 is TGTGCCAGCAGTTTATTGGCGGCTAATAGCAATCAGCCCCAGCATTTT.

The V gene is TRBV19, the J gene TRBJ2-3; TRBD2 matches at 8 bases. There are 14 residues in the CDR3. Germline-derived CDR1 and CDR2 are LNHDA and SQIVND (reference sequence). V shed 4 bases and J 4 bases; nucleotides not matched to a gene: 4. CDR3 nucleotide sequence: TGTGCCAGTAGTAACGGGGGGGCAGCAGATACGCAGTATTTT. Translated: CASSNGGAADTQYF.

In its sample, this clonotype ranks as medium-sized. V gene TRBV18 combines with J gene TRBJ2-7, with D possibly matching TRBD2 (5 bases). In germline, CDR1 is KGHSH, CDR2 LQKENI. The V and J ends lost 5 bases and 1 base respectively, with 12 bases between them. The CDR3 loop spans 14 amino acids. The CDR3 loop reads CASSTRTGSYEQYF. In nucleotides, the CDR3 is TGTGCCAGCTCAACAAGGACGGGGTCCTACGAGCAGTACTTC.

This clonotype is termed large. V and J are TRBV27 and TRBJ2-7; D is possibly TRBD1 (6 bases). CDR3 length: 14 residues. The germline gives CDR1 MNHEY, CDR2 SMNVEV (reference sequence). With 5 bases removed from V and 1 base from J, the gap between germline ends came to 12 bases. The CDR3 coding sequence is TGTGCCAGCAGTCCGCGACAGGCTTCCTACGAGCAGTACTTC. Protein sequence: CASSPRQASYEQYF.

This clonotype qualifies as large. This chain joins TRBV14 and TRBJ2-7; D gene uncertain. Germline assignment: CDR1 SGHDN and CDR2 FVKESK. V was cut by 4 bases and J by 2 bases, with 18 bases left in between. The CDR3 has 16 amino acids. CDR3 loop: CASSLLDKKIAYEQYF. Here the CDR3 DNA reads TGTGCCAGCAGCCTGCTGGATAAGAAAATAGCCTACGAGCAGTACTTC.